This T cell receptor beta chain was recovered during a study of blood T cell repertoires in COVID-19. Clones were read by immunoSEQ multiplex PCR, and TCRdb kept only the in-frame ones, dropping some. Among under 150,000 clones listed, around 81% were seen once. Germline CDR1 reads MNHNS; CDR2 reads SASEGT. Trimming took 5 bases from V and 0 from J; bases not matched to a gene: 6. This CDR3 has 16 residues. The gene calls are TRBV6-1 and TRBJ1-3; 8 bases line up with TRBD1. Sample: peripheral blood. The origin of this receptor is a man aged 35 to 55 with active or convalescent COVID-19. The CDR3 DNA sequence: TGTGCCAGCAGTCAAGGACAGGGTTTCTCTGGAAACACCATATATTTT. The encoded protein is CASSQGQGFSGNTIYF.